These 7 T cell receptor beta chains were all obtained from the same sample, sequenced in a study of OX40 agonist ivuxolimab in advanced cancers. Profiling relied on immunoSEQ multiplex PCR, and the TCRdb table lists in-frame clones only, not all of them. The table has about 68,000 clones, 65% to 85% seen once. The input for sequencing was CD4+ or CD8+ T cells sorted from blood, taken in a trial of the OX40 agonist ivuxolimab. The receptors were sampled from an adult with an advanced solid tumor such as melanoma, head and neck, liver or kidney cancer.

The rearrangement links TRBV7-9 to TRBJ2-6; D is undetermined. V was cut by 5 bases and J by 0 bases, with 8 bases left in between. Germline V gives CDR1 SEHNR, CDR2 FQNEAQ (reference sequence). The CDR3 spans 15 residues. The CDR3 protein is CASSRQASGANVLTF. In nucleotides, the CDR3 is TGTGCCAGCAGCCGCCAAGCCTCTGGGGCCAACGTCCTGACTTTC.

The rearrangement uses TRBV4-3 and TRBJ1-6; weak D call: TRBD1 (5 bases). V lost 0 bases, J lost 0 bases, and 12 bases lay in between. Germline values: CDR1 LGHNA, CDR2 YSLEER. The CDR3 is 18 residues long. CDR3 sequence (DNA): TGCGCCAGCAGCCAAGAGGCAGGGCGGAGCTCCTATAATTCACCCCTCCACTTT. Amino acid sequence: CASSQEAGRSSYNSPLHF.

The gene calls are TRBV6-1 and TRBJ2-7; D is uncertain. This CDR3 is 13 amino acids long. From germline, CDR1 is MNHNS and CDR2 SASEGT. V shed 6 bases and J shed 4 bases, with 13 bases lying between them. CDR3 residues: CASSESATYEQYV. The CDR3, as DNA: TGTGCCAGCAGCGAATCGGCTACATACGAGCAGTACGTC.

V usage is TRBV5-5 and J usage is TRBJ2-5; 7 bases match TRBD2. V trimming: 10 bases; J trimming: 5 bases; junction bases outside the gene matches: 17. The germline V gene has CDR1 SGHKS and CDR2 YYEKEE (reference sequence). The CDR3 is 15 residues long. The CDR3 loop is CAGTRWGGAGETQYF. The CDR3 bases are TGTGCCGGGACCCGCTGGGGAGGGGCGGGGGAGACCCAGTACTTC.

CDR3 residues: CASSLDRGLPPEAFF. The CDR3 bases are TGCGCCAGCAGCTTGGACAGGGGGCTTCCTCCCGAAGCTTTCTTT. This rearrangement joins TRBV5-1 to TRBJ1-1, with 9 bases lining up with TRBD1. Germline trimming cut 0 bases from V and 8 bases from J; bases unmatched to any gene: 8. Germline CDR1 is SGHRS and CDR2 is YFSETQ. The CDR3 extends over 15 amino acids.

This clone has a handful of counts. The chain combines TRBV28 with TRBJ2-6; D remains ambiguous. V was trimmed by 7 bases and J by 3 bases, leaving 10 bases between them. Germline loops: CDR1 MDHEN, CDR2 SYDVKM. CDR3 length equals 14 residues. The CDR3 spells CASTSAGGANVLTF. DNA for the CDR3: TGTGCCAGCACGTCGGCTGGTGGGGCCAACGTCCTGACTTTC.

This clone has more than one count but fewer than ten. V is TRBV5-5 and J is TRBJ2-7; TRBD1 aligns across 9 bases. Per germline, CDR1 SGHKS and CDR2 YYEKEE (reference sequence). The CDR3 spans 19 residues. Losses at the gene ends were 1 base for V and 3 bases for J; bases not matched to a gene: 17. CDR3: CASSLSARTGEAMYYEQYV. CDR3 DNA: TGTGCCAGCAGCTTGTCCGCTCGGACAGGGGAGGCGATGTACTACGAGCAGTACGTC.